The present T cell receptor beta chain was sequenced within a study of early T cells in non-severe SARS-CoV-2 infection (dated by TCRdb to the early 2020s). Some background on the complete study: Bulk RNA from unsorted whole blood was used for TCR sequencing, so alpha and beta chains could not be paired.

Set within a cohort of healthcare workers in London, UK, this nested case-control study involved weekly PCR testing of nasopharyngeal swabs along with blood sampling. Between 23 and 31 March 2020, the week of the UK lockdown, healthcare workers were enrolled and then followed up weekly for as long as 16 weeks. Library preparation was by 5' RACE. Sequencing relied on a NextSeq 500. To correct for sequencing error and PCR bias, the TCR library protocol tagged individual cDNA molecules with unique molecular identifiers. Both TCR alpha and beta chains were sequenced, and tight co-correlation was observed between alpha and beta sequence abundances in each sample. Per the source publication's procedure: V gene, J gene and CDR3 annotation of TCR sequences was performed with Decombinator V4. Expanded TCRs were defined as changing significantly between any two time points under a Poisson model with p below 0.0001. Abundances of TCRs were expressed as counts per million after normalisation to the total number of TCRs sequenced in each sample. MAIT TCRs were defined by TRAV1-2 paired with TRAJ12, TRAJ20 or TRAJ33, and iNKT TCRs by TRAV10 paired with TRAJ18. VDJdb, accessed 1 November 2021, was searched for CMV, EBV and SARS-CoV-2 annotated TCRs, excluding TCRs annotated for multiple antigens. In TCRdb, the public reads were trimmed at Q25 with fastp and aligned with MiXCR, with productive beta chains retained. Rows are unified per CDR3 protein, each entry keeping the most common DNA and genes. These V and J calls are TCRdb output, not the study's own analysis. In all, the sample holds roughly 70,000 distinct CDR3 sequences, and around 13% of those were seen once. The ten largest clonotypes hold 1.3% of the sample.

This clonotype was found a few times. Its antigen remains undetermined. No much larger clone is present one base from it, and per-base qualities are unavailable. Reading the germline V gene gives CDR1 MNHEY and CDR2 SVGAGI. V and J lose 7 bases and 4 bases, and a span of 14 bases separates them. The CDR3 contains 14 residues, cysteine and phenylalanine counted. Just the 42-base CDR3 DNA is kept, in frame starting at base 1. The paper as a whole reports these results and caveats: VDJdb matching was skewed toward anti-spike CD8 responses, so virus-specific expansions were likely underestimated and private and CD4 specificities were missed.

The specimen was whole blood. This receptor was taken from an adult who was a healthcare worker with PCR-confirmed SARS-CoV-2 infection or an uninfected control (not recorded which). The sequence links TRBV6-5 to TRBJ1-5; the D gene identity is not certain. The CDR3 in this case is CASKPWAQNQPQHF. The DNA sequence is given as TGTGCCAGCAAGCCCTGGGCCCAAAATCAGCCCCAGCATTTT.